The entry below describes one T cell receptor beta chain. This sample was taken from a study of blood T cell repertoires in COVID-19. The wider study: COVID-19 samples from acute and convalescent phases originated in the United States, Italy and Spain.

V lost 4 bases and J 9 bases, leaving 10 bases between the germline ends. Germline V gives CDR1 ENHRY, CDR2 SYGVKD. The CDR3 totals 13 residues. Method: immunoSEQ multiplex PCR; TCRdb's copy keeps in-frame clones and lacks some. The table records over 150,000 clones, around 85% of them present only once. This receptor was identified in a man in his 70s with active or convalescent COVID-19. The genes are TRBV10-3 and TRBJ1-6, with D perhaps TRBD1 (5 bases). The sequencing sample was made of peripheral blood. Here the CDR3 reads CAISATTGSPLHF. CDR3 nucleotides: TGTGCCATCAGTGCGACCACAGGTTCACCCCTCCACTTT.